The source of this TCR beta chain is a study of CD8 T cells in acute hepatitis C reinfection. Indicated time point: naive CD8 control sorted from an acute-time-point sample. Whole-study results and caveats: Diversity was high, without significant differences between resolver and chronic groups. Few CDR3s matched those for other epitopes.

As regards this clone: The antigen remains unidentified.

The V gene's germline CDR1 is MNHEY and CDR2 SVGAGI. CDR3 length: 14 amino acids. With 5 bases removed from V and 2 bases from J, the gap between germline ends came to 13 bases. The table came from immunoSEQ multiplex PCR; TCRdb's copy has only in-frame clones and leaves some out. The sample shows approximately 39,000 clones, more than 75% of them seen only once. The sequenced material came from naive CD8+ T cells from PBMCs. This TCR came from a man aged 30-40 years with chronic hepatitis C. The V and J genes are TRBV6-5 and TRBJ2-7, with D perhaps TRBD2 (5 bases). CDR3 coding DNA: TGTGCCAGCAGTCGGTCAGCGGAAACCTACGAGCAGTACTTC. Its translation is CASSRSAETYEQYF.